What follows are 19 T cell receptor beta chains derived from one specimen sequenced in a study of T cell repertoires in cytomegalovirus infection. These receptors' targets are unknown. TCRdb itself ran the reads through MiXCR, one entry per CDR3 protein. The repertoire has approximately 76,000 distinct CDR3 sequences, around 37% of them found once; the top ten carry over 85%. The sequences come from CD8+ T cells from cultured PBMCs, collected from culture after CMV antigen stimulation. These TCRs come from a human donor in good health (CMV status not recorded). Some clones in this sample may be carry-over from other donors' samples.

This clonotype was observed a few times. V is TRBV6-5 and J is TRBJ1-4; no firm D call. Germline V CDR1 and CDR2: MNHEY, SVGAGI. This CDR3 is built from 15 residues. V lost 5 bases and J 4 bases, leaving 14 bases between the germline ends. CDR3 protein: CASSVNPTVNEKLFF. DNA for the CDR3: TGTGCCAGCAGTGTAAACCCCACAGTTAATGAAAAACTGTTTTTT.

The chain employs TRBV12-3 or TRBV12-4 and TRBJ2-3, with 10 bases matching TRBD2. The CDR3 runs to 16 residues. Trimming cost V 6 bases and J 2 bases; bases outside gene matches: 8. The CDR3 region is CASRRSGGAITDTQYF. In DNA form, the CDR3 reads TGTGCCAGCAGGCGAAGCGGGGGGGCCATCACAGATACGCAGTATTTT.

The chain employs TRBV3-1 and TRBJ1-1; tentatively, D is TRBD1 (5 bases). The CDR3 is 17 residues long. V lost 6 bases to trimming and J lost 0 bases, with 20 bases between them. Looked up from germline, CDR1 is LGHDT and CDR2 is YNNKEL (reference sequence). The CDR3 coding sequence is TGTGCCAGCAGTTCATATCCGGGACCGCGGGTGAACACTGAAGCTTTCTTT. This sequence encodes CASSSYPGPRVNTEAFF.

The chain carries TRBV6-1 and TRBJ2-3; 10 positions match TRBD2. Unmatched junction bases numbered 11, after V lost 3 bases and J lost 5 bases. In germline, CDR1 is MNHNS, CDR2 SASEGT. The CDR3 contains 17 residues. DNA of the CDR3: TGTGCCAGCAGTGAGGGCCGACTAGCGGGCTCCAAAGATACGCAGTATTTT. This encodes CASSEGRLAGSKDTQYF.

The genes are TRBV7-2 and TRBJ1-5; D unclear. V lost 5 bases and J lost 6, with 17 bases in between. This CDR3 is 15 amino acids long. The germline CDR1 and CDR2 sequences are SGHTA and FQGNSA. This CDR3 is CASSIKDIRGQPQHF. The CDR3 region has the DNA TGTGCCAGCAGCATAAAAGACATTCGGGGTCAGCCCCAGCATTTT.

Remarks on this clonotype: Mismatch with germline at one junction end may stem from a read error. The chain couples TRBV4-1 to TRBJ2-5; TRBD2 matches 14 bases. The CDR3 is 18 residues long. The germline V gene has CDR1 MGHRA and CDR2 YSYEKL. CDR3 loop: CTSSQDPLGLAGEETQYF. The DNA for the CDR3 is TGCACCAGCAGCCAAGACCCCCTGGGACTAGCGGGGGAAGAGACCCAGTACTTC.

The chain has TRBV12-3 or TRBV12-4 and TRBJ2-7, with 12 bases fitting TRBD1. Unmatched junction bases numbered 1, after V lost 6 bases and J lost 4 bases. The CDR3 has 13 amino acids. CDR3 residues: CASRGQGAYEQYF. In nucleotides, the CDR3 is TGTGCCAGCAGGGGACAGGGGGCTTACGAGCAGTACTTC.

Ten or more counts support this clonotype. The chain couples TRBV7-2 to TRBJ2-5; D is undetermined. V lost 1 base to trimming and J lost 5 bases, with 11 bases between them. Germline V gives CDR1 SGHTA, CDR2 FQGNSA. The CDR3 has 14 amino acids. This chain's CDR3 is CASSLESSHETQYF. CDR3 nucleotide sequence: TGTGCCAGCAGCTTAGAGTCCAGCCATGAGACCCAGTACTTC.

The rearrangement links TRBV3-1 to TRBJ2-2; 7 positions match TRBD1. The V gene end was trimmed by 0 bases and the J gene end by 5 bases; junction bases not matched to a gene: 12. Germline V gene sequence: CDR1 LGHDT, CDR2 YNNKEL (reference sequence). CDR3 size: 18 residues. CDR3 sequence (DNA): TGTGCCAGCAGCCAAGAGACGGGGACGTCGACAGGGACCGGGGAGCTGTTTTTT. Amino acids: CASSQETGTSTGTGELFF.

This sequence joins TRBV27 and TRBJ2-1, with D hard to call. The CDR3 has 14 residues. CDR1 MNHEY and CDR2 SMNVEV come from the germline V gene (reference sequence). Trimming shortened V by 5 bases and J by 1 base, and 9 bases separated the two germline ends. CDR3 in DNA: TGTGCCAGCAGTGACGGCGGATCCTACAATGAGCAGTTCTTC. Translated: CASSDGGSYNEQFF.

This clonotype occurred a few times. The rearrangement uses TRBV12-3 or TRBV12-4 and TRBJ2-7; 12 positions match TRBD2. V shed 6 bases and J 4 bases; nucleotides not matched to a gene: 13. The CDR3 is made up of 17 amino acids. The CDR3 loop reads CASSNLAGGAGGYEQYF. CDR3 DNA sequence: TGTGCCAGCAGCAATCTAGCGGGGGGGGCAGGGGGTTACGAGCAGTACTTC.

This clonotype was seen many times. This chain's CDR3 is CASGPSPLHF. The DNA for the CDR3 is TGTGCCAGCGGCCCATCACCCCTCCACTTT. The chain joins TRBV3-1 to TRBJ1-6; D unclear. CDR1 is LGHDT and CDR2 is YNNKEL in the germline V gene (reference sequence). V dropped 8 bases and J dropped 10 bases, with 6 bases sitting between them. The CDR3 covers 10 residues. The whole variable domain, remainder taken from reference TRBV3-1 and TRBJ1-6, is DTAVSQTPKYLVTQMGNDKSIKCEQNLGHDTMYWYKQDSKKFLKIMFSYNNKELIINETVPNRFSPKSPDKAHLNLHINSLELGDSAVYFCASGPSPLHFGNGTRLTVT.

This clonotype was seen repeatedly, ten times or more. V is TRBV7-2 and J is TRBJ1-2, with 7 nucleotides matching TRBD1. Germline V CDR1 and CDR2: SGHTA, FQGNSA. CDR3 size: 14 residues. The junction had 6 bases not matched to a gene; V was cut back by 5 bases and J by 3 bases. CDR3 sequence reads: CASSPYRGDYGYTF. The CDR3 coding sequence is TGTGCCAGCAGCCCATACAGGGGAGACTATGGCTACACCTTC.

This clonotype was counted a few times. The chain is built from TRBV4-1 and TRBJ2-4, with D perhaps being TRBD1 or TRBD2 (5 bases each). This CDR3 has 17 amino acids. The V end was cut by 0 bases, the J end by 5 bases, with 17 bases between. Looked up from germline, CDR1 is MGHRA and CDR2 is YSYEKL. The CDR3, as DNA: TGCGCCAGCAGCCAAGATTTTAGGGGACGAAGGCAAAACATTCAGTACTTC. Translation gives CASSQDFRGRRQNIQYF.

This clonotype was seen a handful of times. This rearrangement joins TRBV7-6 to TRBJ1-6, with TRBD1 as a possible D gene (5 bases). V dropped 6 bases and J dropped 8 bases, with 17 bases sitting between them. The CDR3 is 15 residues long. Germline CDR1 and CDR2: SGHVS and FNYEAQ. The CDR3 protein is CASSHGTSGDSPLHF. CDR3 bases: TGTGCCAGCAGTCACGGGACCTCCGGGGATTCACCCCTCCACTTT.

This clonotype was counted a few times. The genes are TRBV7-3 and TRBJ2-1, with 9 bases that match TRBD2. CDR1 is SGHTA, CDR2 FQGTGA, per germline. The CDR3 sequence is 15 residues long. J gave up 6 bases and V 1 base, and 4 bases lay outside the gene matches. CDR3 sequence: CASSLSSGGPNEQFF. CDR3 coding DNA: TGTGCCAGCAGCTTAAGTAGCGGGGGACCCAATGAGCAGTTCTTC.

This clonotype was recorded a few times. This chain links TRBV11-2 with TRBJ2-5; TRBD2 is a possible D gene (5 bases). Between the trimmed V and J ends, which lost 5 bases and 5 bases, there was a span of 18 bases. Germline-derived CDR1 and CDR2 are SGHAT and FQNNGV. The CDR3 runs to 15 residues. CDR3 amino acids: CASSPRAATRETQYF. In DNA form, the CDR3 reads TGTGCCAGCAGCCCGAGGGCGGCCACAAGGGAGACCCAGTACTTC.

This clonotype was picked up a small number of times. V is TRBV7-6 and J is TRBJ2-7; 7 positions match TRBD1. CDR3 size: 14 residues. V lost 4 bases to trimming and J lost 2 bases; unmatched junction nucleotides: 5. Germline V lookup: CDR1 SGHVS, CDR2 FNYEAQ. The CDR3 DNA is TGTGCCAGCAGCTCCACACAGGGGCCCTACGAGCAGTACTTC. It codes for CASSSTQGPYEQYF.

This clonotype was picked up many times. V usage is TRBV7-2 and J usage is TRBJ2-1; D is possibly TRBD1 (6 bases). Trimming pared 5 bases from V and 1 base from J, leaving 12 bases between. The CDR3 runs 15 residues. Germline-derived CDR1 and CDR2 are SGHTA and FQGNSA. For the CDR3, the DNA is TGTGCCAGCAGCCCACCACAGGGTTCCTACAATGAGCAGTTCTTC. Translation gives CASSPPQGSYNEQFF. Based on the CDR3 plus reference TRBV7-2 and TRBJ2-1, the full variable domain is GAGVSQSPSNKVTEKGKDVELRCDPISGHTALYWYRQSLGQGLEFLIYFQGNSAPDKSGLPSDRFSAERTGGSVSTLTIQRTQQEDSAVYLCASSPPQGSYNEQFFGPGTRLTVL.